The 12 T cell receptor beta chains reported below all come from one sample, sequenced in a study of OX40 agonist ivuxolimab in advanced cancers. TCRdb's copy holds only in-frame clones and misses some; the assay was immunoSEQ multiplex PCR. Of about 98,000 clones detected, approximately 88% appear once; the ten largest clones hold 0.5% to 0.55%. The sample in question was CD4+ or CD8+ T cells sorted from blood, obtained in a trial of the OX40 agonist ivuxolimab. The receptors were gathered from an adult with an advanced solid tumor such as melanoma, head and neck, liver or kidney cancer.

The chain carries TRBV7-8 and TRBJ1-1; D is perhaps TRBD1 (5 bases). The germline V and J ends were trimmed by 5 bases and 4 bases, with 11 bases remaining between them. The length of the CDR3 is 13 residues. Germline CDR1 is SGHVS and CDR2 is FQNEAQ. CDR3 DNA sequence: TGTGCCAGCAGCCCAGGACACACCACTGAAGCTTTCTTT. Translated: CASSPGHTTEAFF.

The chain uses TRBV18 and TRBJ1-1, with D perhaps matching TRBD1 (6 bases). CDR3 length: 15 residues. The V and J ends lost 3 bases and 4 bases respectively, with 15 bases between them. Germline V gene lookup returns CDR1 KGHSH and CDR2 LQKENI. CDR3 in amino acids: CASSPPGGSVTEAFF. The CDR3 DNA reads as TGTGCCAGCTCACCCCCGGGGGGCTCAGTCACTGAAGCTTTCTTT. Supplemented by reference TRBV18 and TRBJ1-1, the full variable domain reads NAGVMQNPRHLVRRRGQEARLRCSPMKGHSHVYWYRQLPEEGLKFMVYLQKENIIDESGMPKERFSAEFPKEGPSILRIQQVVRGDSAAYFCASSPPGGSVTEAFFGQGTRLTVV.

The CDR3 loop is CASSLRALGNTGELFF. The CDR3 DNA is TGTGCCAGCAGCTTAAGGGCCTTGGGGAACACCGGGGAGCTGTTTTTT. V is TRBV7-3 and J is TRBJ2-2; D is unclear. Germline values: CDR1 SGHTA, CDR2 FQGTGA. V dropped 1 base and J dropped 1 base, with 10 bases sitting between them. The CDR3 totals 16 residues.

The genes are TRBV27 and TRBJ2-2, with a possible D match to TRBD1 (6 bases). V lost 3 bases and J lost 5, with 13 bases in between. CDR3 length: 15 amino acids. The germline V gene encodes CDR1 MNHEY and CDR2 SMNVEV (reference sequence). The CDR3 region is CASSLEVRGTGELFF. In DNA, the CDR3 is TGTGCCAGCAGTTTGGAGGTCAGGGGAACCGGGGAGCTGTTTTTT.

This clone occurred once. The chain combines TRBV6-8 with TRBJ1-5; no reliable D call. The CDR3 consists of 16 residues. V was pared by 9 bases and J by 2 bases, with 20 bases between. Germline V gives CDR1 MNHGY, CDR2 SAAAGT. This CDR3 is CARPNFAGRGNQPQHF. Here the CDR3 DNA reads TGTGCCAGACCAAACTTCGCAGGCCGAGGCAATCAGCCCCAGCATTTT.

DNA of the CDR3: TGTGCCAGCAGCCCAACTAGTTTTGGCACAGATACGCAGTATTTT. It encodes CASSPTSFGTDTQYF. This chain joins TRBV9 and TRBJ2-3; a weak D match, TRBD2 (5 bases). Deletions cut 4 bases from V and 1 base from J, with 13 bases between. There are 15 residues in the CDR3. Germline V gene data show CDR1 as SGDLS and CDR2 as YYNGEE.

The V call is TRBV18, the J call TRBJ1-1, with 7 bases identical to TRBD1. Germline lookup yields CDR1 KGHSH and CDR2 LQKENI. J was trimmed by 1 base and V by 3 bases; bases with no gene match: 5. The CDR3 extends over 15 amino acids. CDR3 in amino acids: CASSPQGGKNTEAFF. CDR3 DNA: TGTGCCAGCTCACCCCAAGGGGGCAAGAACACTGAAGCTTTCTTT.

The V call is TRBV28, the J call TRBJ2-5; D not resolved. The DNA end is more similar to TRBJ2-7, so the J call may be wrong. The germline CDR1 and CDR2 sequences are MDHEN and SYDVKM. The CDR3 contains 12 residues. The CDR3 loop reads CASGRQSYEQYF. CDR3 DNA: TGTGCCAGCGGTAGGCAATCCTACGAGCAGTACTTC.

The V and J genes are TRBV6-4 and TRBJ1-6, with 7 bases identical to TRBD1. Per germline, CDR1 MRHNA and CDR2 SNTAGT. The ends lost 2 bases at V and 2 bases at J; junction bases unmatched: 6. This CDR3 region has 17 residues. In DNA, the CDR3 is TGTGCCAGCAGTGACCCGACAGGGAACCCCTATAATTCACCCCTCCACTTT. It is translated as CASSDPTGNPYNSPLHF.

V and J are TRBV5-4 and TRBJ1-1, with D perhaps matching TRBD1 (6 bases). The CDR3 is 14 amino acids. With 4 bases removed from V and 5 bases from J, the gap between germline ends came to 15 bases. The germline V gene encodes CDR1 SGHNT and CDR2 YYREEE (reference sequence). CDR3 in DNA: TGTGCCAGCAGCCAAATGGGGGCGCGGACTGAAGCTTTCTTT. Translation gives CASSQMGARTEAFF.

The rearrangement joins TRBV28 to TRBJ1-4, with 8 bases matching TRBD1. This CDR3 has 16 amino acids. The germline V gene has CDR1 MDHEN and CDR2 SYDVKM. V was clipped by 4 bases and J by 5 bases; unmatched bases: 9. DNA of the CDR3: TGTGCCAGCAGTTCTACCAGGGGGCAGGACAATGAAAAACTGTTTTTT. Its translation is CASSSTRGQDNEKLFF.

This clone was observed a single time. V is TRBV6-6 and J is TRBJ2-1; D possibly uses TRBD1 or TRBD2 (7 bases each). V shed 8 bases and J shed 7 bases, with 24 bases lying between them. This CDR3 comprises 16 residues. Germline CDR1 is MNHNY and CDR2 is SVGAGI (reference sequence). The CDR3 bases are TGTGCCAGCCGCAGGGCAGGGGGGGTTATAGAAAATGAGCAGTTCTTC. Amino acids: CASRRAGGVIENEQFF.